This T cell receptor (beta chain) was sequenced during a study of shared clonotypes between healthy human individuals. Using immunoSEQ multiplex PCR, the repertoire was profiled, and TCRdb retains in-frame clones only, with some absent. Of hundreds of thousands of clones listed, about 97% were seen once; the top ten hold roughly 0.23%. This CDR3 contains 15 residues. Germline trimming cut 6 bases from V and 2 bases from J; bases unmatched to any gene: 5. In germline, CDR1 is MNHNY, CDR2 SVGAGI (reference sequence). Positively selected for CCR7, the CD45RO-negative cells used as naive CD8 cells excluded terminally differentiated effector memory CD45RA+ cells.

The origin of this receptor is a young man in good health. Sequences were obtained from naive CD8+ T cells sorted from blood. This chain links TRBV6-6 with TRBJ2-1; 9 bases map to TRBD2. The CDR3 nucleotides read TGTGCCAGCAGCCCGACTAGCGGTACCTACAATGAGCAGTTCTTC. The encoded protein is CASSPTSGTYNEQFF.